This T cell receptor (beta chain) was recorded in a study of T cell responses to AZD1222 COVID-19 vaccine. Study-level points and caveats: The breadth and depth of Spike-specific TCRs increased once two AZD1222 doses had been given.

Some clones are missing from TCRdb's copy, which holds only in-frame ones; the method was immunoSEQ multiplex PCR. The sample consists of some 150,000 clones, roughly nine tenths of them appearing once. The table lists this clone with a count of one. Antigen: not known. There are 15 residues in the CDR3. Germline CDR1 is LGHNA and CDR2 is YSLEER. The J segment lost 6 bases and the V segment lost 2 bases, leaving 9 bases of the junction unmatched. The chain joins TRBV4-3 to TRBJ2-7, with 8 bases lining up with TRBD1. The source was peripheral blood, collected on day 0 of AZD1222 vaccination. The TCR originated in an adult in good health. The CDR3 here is CASSQNGQGLGEQYF. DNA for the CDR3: TGCGCCAGCAGCCAAAACGGACAGGGACTGGGCGAGCAGTACTTC.